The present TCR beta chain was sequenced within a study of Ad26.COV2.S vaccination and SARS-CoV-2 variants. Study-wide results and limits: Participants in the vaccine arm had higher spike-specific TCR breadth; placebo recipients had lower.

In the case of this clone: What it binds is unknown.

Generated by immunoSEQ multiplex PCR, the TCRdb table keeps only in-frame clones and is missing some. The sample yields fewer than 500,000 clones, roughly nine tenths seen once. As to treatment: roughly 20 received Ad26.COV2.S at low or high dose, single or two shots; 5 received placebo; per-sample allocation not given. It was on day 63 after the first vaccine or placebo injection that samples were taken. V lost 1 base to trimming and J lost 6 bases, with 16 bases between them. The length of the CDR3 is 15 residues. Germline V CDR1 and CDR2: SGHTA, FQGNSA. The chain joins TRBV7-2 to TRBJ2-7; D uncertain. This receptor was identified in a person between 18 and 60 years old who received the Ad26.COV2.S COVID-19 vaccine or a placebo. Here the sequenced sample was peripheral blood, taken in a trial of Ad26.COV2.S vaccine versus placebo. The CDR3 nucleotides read TGTGCCAGCAGCTTAGATTGGTCCGCCGCCCGCGAGCAGTACGTC. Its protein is CASSLDWSAAREQYV.